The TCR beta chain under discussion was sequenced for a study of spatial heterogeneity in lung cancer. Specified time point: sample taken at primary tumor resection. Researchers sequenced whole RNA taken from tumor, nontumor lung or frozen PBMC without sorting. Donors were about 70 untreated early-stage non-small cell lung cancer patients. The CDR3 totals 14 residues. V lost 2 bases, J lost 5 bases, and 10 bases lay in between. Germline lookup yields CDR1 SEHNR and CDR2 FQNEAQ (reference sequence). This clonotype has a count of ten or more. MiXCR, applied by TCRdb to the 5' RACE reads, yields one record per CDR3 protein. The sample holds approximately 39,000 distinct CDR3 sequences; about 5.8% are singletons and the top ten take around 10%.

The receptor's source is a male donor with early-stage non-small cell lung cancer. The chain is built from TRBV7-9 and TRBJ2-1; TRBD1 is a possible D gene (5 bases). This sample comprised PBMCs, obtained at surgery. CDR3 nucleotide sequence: TGTGCCAGCAGCTTATCAGTAGGGGACAATGAGCAGTTCTTC. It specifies CASSLSVGDNEQFF.